This TCR beta chain stems from a study of CXCR3-negative and CXCR3-positive naive CD8 T cells. From germline, CDR1 is SGHTA and CDR2 FQGTGA. This CDR3 has 13 residues. All TRB cDNA libraries came from 5' RACE performed with UMI labels. TCRdb reprocessed the 5' RACE reads; each CDR3 protein has one entry and no DNA is given. This repertoire comprises about 28,000 distinct CDR3 sequences; its ten largest clones make up about 10%. This TCR derives from a human donor in good health. Some clones in this sample may be carry-over from other donors' samples. Sequencing was performed on memory CD8+ T cells from blood. This chain links TRBV7-3 with TRBJ1-1; TCRdb lists TRBD1, though no DNA is available to test this call. CDR3 sequence reads: CASSFGGDTEAFF.